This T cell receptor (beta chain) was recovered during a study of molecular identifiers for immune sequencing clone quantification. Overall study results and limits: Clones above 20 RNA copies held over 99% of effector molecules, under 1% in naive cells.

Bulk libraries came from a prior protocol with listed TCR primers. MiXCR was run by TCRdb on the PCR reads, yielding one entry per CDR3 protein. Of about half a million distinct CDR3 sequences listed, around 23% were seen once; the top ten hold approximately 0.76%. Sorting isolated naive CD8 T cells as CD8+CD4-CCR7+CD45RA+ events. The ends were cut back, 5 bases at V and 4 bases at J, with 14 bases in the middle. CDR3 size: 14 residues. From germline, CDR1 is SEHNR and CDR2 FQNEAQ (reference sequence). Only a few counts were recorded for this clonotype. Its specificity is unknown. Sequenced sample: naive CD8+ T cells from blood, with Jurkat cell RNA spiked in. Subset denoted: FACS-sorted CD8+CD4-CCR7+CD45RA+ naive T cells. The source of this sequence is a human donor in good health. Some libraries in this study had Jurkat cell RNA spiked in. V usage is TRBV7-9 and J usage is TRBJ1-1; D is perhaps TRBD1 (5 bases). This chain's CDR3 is CASSPRGRATEAFF. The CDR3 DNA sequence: TGTGCCAGCAGCCCCCGCGGCAGGGCCACTGAAGCTTTCTTT.